This T cell receptor beta chain was profiled in a study of blood T cells in healthy people across ages. Regarding the study as a whole: A strong correlation was found between TCR beta diversity and the percentage of naive T cells.

The CDR3 runs to 14 residues. Trimming removed 7 bases from V and 2 bases from J; junction bases left unmatched: 10. Germline V lookup: CDR1 DFQATT, CDR2 SNEGSKA (reference sequence). About this clonotype itself: The antigen remains undetermined.

With a J-beta primer mix and a sample-barcoded 5' primer, a second PCR ran roughly 6 to 11 cycles. Every cDNA molecule carried a tag from a template-switch adaptor bearing 12 random nucleotides. From the 5' RACE reads, TCRdb called clonotypes with MiXCR, one entry per CDR3 protein. The repertoire has fewer than 800,000 distinct CDR3 sequences, 45% to 50% of them found once; the top ten carry around a third. The sequenced material came from blood. The receptor was derived from a woman aged 55-70 years in good health. V usage is TRBV20-1 and J usage is TRBJ2-5; 7 bases fit TRBD1. CDR3: CSEGDSGTQETQYF. The CDR3 bases are TGCAGTGAGGGGGACAGTGGAACTCAAGAGACCCAGTACTTC.